The rows below give T cell receptor beta chains drawn from one sample of a study of control samples from healthy donors and cancer patients. The repertoire was sequenced with immunoSEQ multiplex PCR; TCRdb's copy has only in-frame clones and lacks some. The sample shows 40,000 or so clones, about 83% of them seen only once. Source material: PBMCs. Receptors originate from a woman in her sixties or seventies with lung cancer. Each CDR3 is given without its conserved first and last residue. A D gene is named only where the DNA matches it firmly. Expanded clones get a size class; other rows say once, few or many, or leave the size out.

length: 10
size: once
V: TRBV6-6
J: TRBJ2-7
D: .
CDR3: ASSTGRGEQY

length: 17
size: .
V: TRBV18
J: TRBJ2-3
D: TRBD1
CDR3: ASSPPRDWDRVSTDTQY

length: 12
size: .
V: TRBV6-5
J: TRBJ1-4
D: .
CDR3: ASSYGTKNEKLF

length: 12
size: .
V: TRBV6-6
J: TRBJ1-6
D: .
CDR3: ASSYGAYNSPLH

length: 14
size: .
V: TRBV18
J: TRBJ2-6
D: .
CDR3: ASSPQGGSGANVLT

length: 17
size: .
V: TRBV11-2
J: TRBJ1-1
D: .
CDR3: ASSHLDWTLVGKNTEAF

length: 12
size: .
V: TRBV11-2
J: TRBJ1-2
D: .
CDR3: ASSLDGLNYGYT

length: 11
size: .
V: TRBV24-1
J: TRBJ2-3
D: .
CDR3: ATSDLGTDTQY

length: 13
size: .
V: TRBV18
J: TRBJ1-3
D: .
CDR3: ASSPRGGGGNTIY

length: 13
size: .
V: TRBV7-9
J: TRBJ1-1
D: .
CDR3: ASSSRADPGTEAF

length: 12
size: .
V: TRBV28
J: TRBJ1-1
D: .
CDR3: ASSYPGPLTEAF

length: 10
size: once
V: TRBV9
J: TRBJ1-1
D: .
CDR3: ASSRGDTEAF